The present T cell receptor (beta chain) was sequenced within a study of radiotherapy plus CTLA-4 blockade in lung cancer. In the study overall: Disease control was achieved by over 30% of patients, and objective responses by about 19%.

The germline V gene encodes CDR1 SQVTM and CDR2 ANQGSEA. Deletions cut 5 bases from V and 7 bases from J, with 9 bases between. This CDR3 comprises 11 residues. Those patients who had chemo-refractory metastatic non-small-cell lung cancer were given focal radiation along with CTLA-4 blockade through ipilimumab. In the case of this clone: Its antigen remains unidentified.

Produced via immunoSEQ multiplex PCR; TCRdb's table is partial and in-frame only. Of tens of thousands of clones listed, about 88% are singletons. Study conclusions and caveats: Strongest reported response predictors: early blood clone changes and post-radiation interferon-beta. Expansion in blood of tumor-derived TCR clones was seen after radiotherapy plus ipilimumab.

This TCR came from a human donor with non-small cell lung cancer that progressed on radiotherapy plus ipilimumab. Sequencing was performed on peripheral blood, taken from a patient treated with radiotherapy plus ipilimumab. The gene calls are TRBV29-1 and TRBJ2-1; D call uncertain. CDR3 sequence: CSVSTLNEQFF. The DNA for the CDR3 is TGCAGCGTTTCGACCCTTAATGAGCAGTTCTTC.